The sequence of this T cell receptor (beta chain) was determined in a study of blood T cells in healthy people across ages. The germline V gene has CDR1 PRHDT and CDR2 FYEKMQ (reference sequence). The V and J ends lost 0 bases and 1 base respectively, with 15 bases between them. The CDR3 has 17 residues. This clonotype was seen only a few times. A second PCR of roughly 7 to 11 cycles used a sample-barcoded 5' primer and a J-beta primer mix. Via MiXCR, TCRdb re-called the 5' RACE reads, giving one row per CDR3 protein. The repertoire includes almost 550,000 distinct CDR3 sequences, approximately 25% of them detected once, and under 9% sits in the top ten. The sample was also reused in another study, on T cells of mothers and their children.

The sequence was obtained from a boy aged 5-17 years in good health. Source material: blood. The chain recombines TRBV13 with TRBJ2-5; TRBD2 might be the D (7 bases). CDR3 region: CASSLGGGGPIQETQYF. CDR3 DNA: TGTGCCAGCAGCTTAGGAGGGGGGGGCCCTATCCAAGAGACCCAGTACTTC.